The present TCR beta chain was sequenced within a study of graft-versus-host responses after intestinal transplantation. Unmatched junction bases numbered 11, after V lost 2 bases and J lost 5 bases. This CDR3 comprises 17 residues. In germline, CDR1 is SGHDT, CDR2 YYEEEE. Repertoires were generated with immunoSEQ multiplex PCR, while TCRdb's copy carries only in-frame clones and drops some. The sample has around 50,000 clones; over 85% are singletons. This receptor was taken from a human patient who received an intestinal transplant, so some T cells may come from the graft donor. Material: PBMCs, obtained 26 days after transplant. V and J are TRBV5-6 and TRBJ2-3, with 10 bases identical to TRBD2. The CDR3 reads CASSFPEQRGGRDTQYF. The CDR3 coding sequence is TGTGCCAGCAGCTTTCCCGAGCAGCGGGGGGGCCGAGATACGCAGTATTTT.